This T cell receptor beta chain is from a study of technical replicates of blood from several donors. Trimming removed 8 bases at V and 4 bases at J, with 19 bases between. The CDR3 extends over 15 amino acids. Germline lookup yields CDR1 MNHNS and CDR2 SASEGT. Using immunoSEQ multiplex PCR, the repertoire was profiled, and TCRdb retains in-frame clones only, with some absent. The top ten clones hold about 4.7% of a sample with tens of thousands of clones, more than 90% of them seen once. The chain is built from TRBV6-1 and TRBJ2-3; possible D gene TRBD2, 5 bases. Sequencing input: PBMCs. The sequence derives from a human donor in good health. Some clones in this sample may be carry-over from other donors' samples. In nucleotides, the CDR3 is TGTGCCAGCCAAGGGCGGGTTGGGCATTCAGATACGCAGTATTTT. It encodes CASQGRVGHSDTQYF.